This T cell receptor (beta chain) appears in the sequencing data of a study of T cells in Graves' hyperthyroidism and ophthalmopathy. Overall study results and limits: Also found in blood were most expanded thyroid clonotypes above 0.001.

CDR1 MGHRA and CDR2 YSYEKL come from the germline V gene. The CDR3 runs to 16 residues. Trimming cost V 0 bases and J 7 bases, with 16 bases left between them. This clonotype was counted many times. As yet, its antigen is unknown. Ophthalmopathy patients showed a Clinical Activity Score of at least 3, NOSPECS grade of at least 4 and duration under 3 months. RNA transcripts served as the template for amplifying TCR beta CDR3 regions. Using the HTBI primer set, a first-round RT-PCR was run on the TCR CDR3. TCRdb fed the multiplex PCR reads into MiXCR, producing one record per CDR3 protein. The table has about 520,000 distinct CDR3 sequences, less than 25% seen once; the top ten hold around 10%.

Sample: blood. The chain links TRBV4-1 to TRBJ1-5; the D gene is possibly TRBD1 (6 bases). This sequence was found in a woman aged 25 to 39 with Graves' ophthalmopathy. For the CDR3, the DNA is TGCGCCAGCAGCCAAGATCAATCGGGGGCGGGCCAGCCCCAGCATTTT. It yields the protein CASSQDQSGAGQPQHF.